Listed below are T cell receptor beta chains from one sample, sequenced in a study of blood T cell repertoires in COVID-19. Sequenced by immunoSEQ multiplex PCR; TCRdb stores in-frame clones only, minus some. The sample consists of approximately 97,000 clones, approximately 84% of them appearing once. Source material: peripheral blood. The receptors were gathered from a man between 35 and 55 years old with active or convalescent COVID-19. The CDR3 runs from the conserved cysteine through the conserved F or W.

v_gene | CDR3aa
TRBV9 | CASSYRDRPGAEAFF
TRBV15 | CATSRGDGGYNEQFF
TRBV5-1 | CASSDLPGSTDTQYF
TRBV10-2 | CASSPQSMNTEAFF
TRBV5-6 | CASSWGGSGELFF
TRBV11-3 | CASSLGREEDTQYF
TRBV7-6 | CASSSNTGGRIGELFF
TRBV2 | CASSAGTTNEKLFF
TRBV10-3 | CAISEAGYEQYF
TRBV18 | CASSPQGVVRTEAFF
TRBV9 | CASSESGDSREKLFF
TRBV6-6 | CASAGTGSHEQYF